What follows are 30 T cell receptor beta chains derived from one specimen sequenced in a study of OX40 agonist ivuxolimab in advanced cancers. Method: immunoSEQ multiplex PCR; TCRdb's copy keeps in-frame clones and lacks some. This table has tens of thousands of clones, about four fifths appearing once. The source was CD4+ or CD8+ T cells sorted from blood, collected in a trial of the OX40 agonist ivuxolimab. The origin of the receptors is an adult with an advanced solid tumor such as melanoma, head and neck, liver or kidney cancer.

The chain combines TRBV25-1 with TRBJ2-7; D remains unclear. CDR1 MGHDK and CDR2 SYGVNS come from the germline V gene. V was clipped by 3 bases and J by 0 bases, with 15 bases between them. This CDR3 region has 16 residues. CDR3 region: CASSDPRLGTSYEQYF. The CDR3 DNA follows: TGTGCCAGCAGTGACCCCCGATTAGGAACCTCCTACGAGCAGTACTTC.

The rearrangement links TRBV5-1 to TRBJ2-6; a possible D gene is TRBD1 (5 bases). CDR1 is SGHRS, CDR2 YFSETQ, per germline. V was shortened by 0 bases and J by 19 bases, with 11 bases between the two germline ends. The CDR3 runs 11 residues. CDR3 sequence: CASSLEGSRTF. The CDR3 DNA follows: TGCGCCAGCAGCTTGGAGGGGTCCCGAACTTTC.

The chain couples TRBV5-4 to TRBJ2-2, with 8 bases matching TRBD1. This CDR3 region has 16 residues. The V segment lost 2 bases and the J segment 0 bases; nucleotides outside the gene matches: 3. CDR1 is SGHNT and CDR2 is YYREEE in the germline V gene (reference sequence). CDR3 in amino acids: CASSFLGQANTGELFF. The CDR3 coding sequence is TGTGCCAGCAGCTTTTTGGGACAGGCGAACACCGGGGAGCTGTTTTTT. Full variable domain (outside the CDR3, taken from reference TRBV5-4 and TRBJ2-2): ETGVTQSPTHLIKTRGQQVTLRCSSQSGHNTVSWYQQALGQGPQFIFQYYREEENGRGNFPPRFSGLQFPNYSSELNVNALELDDSALYLCASSFLGQANTGELFFGEGSRLTVL.

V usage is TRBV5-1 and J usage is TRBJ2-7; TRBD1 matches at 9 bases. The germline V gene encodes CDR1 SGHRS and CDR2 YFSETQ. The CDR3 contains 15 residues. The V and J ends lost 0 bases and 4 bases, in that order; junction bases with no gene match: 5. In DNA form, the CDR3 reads TGCGCCAGCAGCTTGGCAGGACAGGGGCGGTACGAGCAGTACTTC. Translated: CASSLAGQGRYEQYF.

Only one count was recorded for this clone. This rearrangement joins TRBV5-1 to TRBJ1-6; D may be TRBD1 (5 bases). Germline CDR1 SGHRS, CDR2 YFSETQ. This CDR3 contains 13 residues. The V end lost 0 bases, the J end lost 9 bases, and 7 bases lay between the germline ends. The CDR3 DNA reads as TGCGCCAGCAGCTTGGAGGGGAGTTCACCCCTCCACTTT. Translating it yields CASSLEGSSPLHF.

The DNA for the CDR3 is TGTGCTAGTGGCCGGACTAGCAATGAGCAGTTCTTC. This sequence encodes CASGRTSNEQFF. V usage is TRBV12-5 and J usage is TRBJ2-1; TRBD2 matches 7 bases. This CDR3 has 12 amino acids. V shed 6 bases, J shed 6 bases, and the junction held 2 bases outside the gene matches. Germline-derived CDR1 and CDR2 are LGHNT and FRNRAP.

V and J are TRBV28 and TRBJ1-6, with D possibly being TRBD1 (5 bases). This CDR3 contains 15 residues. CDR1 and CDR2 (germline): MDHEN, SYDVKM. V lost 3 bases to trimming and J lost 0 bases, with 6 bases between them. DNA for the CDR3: TGTGCCAGCAGTTTGGACAACTCCTATAATTCACCCCTCCACTTT. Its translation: CASSLDNSYNSPLHF.

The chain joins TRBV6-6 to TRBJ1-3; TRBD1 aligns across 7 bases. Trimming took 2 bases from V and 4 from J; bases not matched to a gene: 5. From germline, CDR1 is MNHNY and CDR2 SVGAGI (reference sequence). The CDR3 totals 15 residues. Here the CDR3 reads CASSYPRQGGNTIYF. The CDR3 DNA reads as TGTGCCAGCAGTTACCCCCGACAGGGAGGAAACACCATATATTTT.

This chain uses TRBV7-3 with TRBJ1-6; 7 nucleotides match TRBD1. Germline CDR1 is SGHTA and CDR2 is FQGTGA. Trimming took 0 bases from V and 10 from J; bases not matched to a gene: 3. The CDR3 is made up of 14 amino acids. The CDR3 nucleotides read TGTGCCAGCAGCTTAACAGGGGGCCAATCACCCCTCCACTTT. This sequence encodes CASSLTGGQSPLHF.

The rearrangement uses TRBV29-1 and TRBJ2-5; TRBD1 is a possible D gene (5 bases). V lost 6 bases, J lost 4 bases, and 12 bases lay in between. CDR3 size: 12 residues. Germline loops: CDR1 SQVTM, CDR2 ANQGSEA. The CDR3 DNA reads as TGCAGCGTACGGACATTTTCAGAGACCCAGTACTTC. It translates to CSVRTFSETQYF.

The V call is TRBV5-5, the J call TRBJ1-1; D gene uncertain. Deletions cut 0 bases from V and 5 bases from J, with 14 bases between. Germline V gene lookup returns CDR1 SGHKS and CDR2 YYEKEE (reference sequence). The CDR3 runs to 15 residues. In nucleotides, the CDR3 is TGTGCCAGCAGCTTGGGTGGTTTGGGAGGGACTGAAGCTTTCTTT. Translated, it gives CASSLGGLGGTEAFF.

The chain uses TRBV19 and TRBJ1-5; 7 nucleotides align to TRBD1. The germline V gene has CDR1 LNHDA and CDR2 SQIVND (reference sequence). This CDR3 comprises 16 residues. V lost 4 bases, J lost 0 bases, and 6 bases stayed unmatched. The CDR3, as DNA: TGTGCCAGTAGTACCTACAGGGGTCATAGCAATCAGCCCCAGCATTTT. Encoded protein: CASSTYRGHSNQPQHF. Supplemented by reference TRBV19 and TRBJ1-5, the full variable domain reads DGGITQSPKYLFRKEGQNVTLSCEQNLNHDAMYWYRQDPGQGLRLIYYSQIVNDFQKGDIAEGYSVSREKKESFPLTVTSAQKNPTAFYLCASSTYRGHSNQPQHFGDGTRLSIL.

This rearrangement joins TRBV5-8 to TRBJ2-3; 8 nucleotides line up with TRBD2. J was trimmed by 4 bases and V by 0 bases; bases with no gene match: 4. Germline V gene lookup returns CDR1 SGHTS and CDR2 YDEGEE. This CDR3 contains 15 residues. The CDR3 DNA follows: TGTGCCAGCAGCTTGGGAGGACTAGCCCCAGATACGCAGTATTTT. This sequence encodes CASSLGGLAPDTQYF. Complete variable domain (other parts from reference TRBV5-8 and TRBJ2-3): EAGVTQSPTHLIKTRGQQATLRCSPISGHTSVYWYQQALGLGLQFLLWYDEGEERNRGNFPPRFSGRQFPNYSSELNVNALELEDSALYLCASSLGGLAPDTQYFGPGTRLTVL.

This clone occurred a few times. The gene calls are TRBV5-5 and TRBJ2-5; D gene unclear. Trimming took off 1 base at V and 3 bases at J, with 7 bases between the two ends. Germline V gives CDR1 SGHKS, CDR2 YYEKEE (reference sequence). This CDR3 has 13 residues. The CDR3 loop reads CASSLPGKETQYF. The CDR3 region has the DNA TGTGCCAGCAGCTTGCCAGGAAAAGAGACCCAGTACTTC.

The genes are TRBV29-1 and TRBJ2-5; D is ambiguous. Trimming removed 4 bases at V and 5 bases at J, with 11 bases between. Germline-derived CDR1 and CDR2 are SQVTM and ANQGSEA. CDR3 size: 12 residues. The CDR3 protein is CSVGNSGETQYF. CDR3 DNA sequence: TGCAGCGTTGGGAACAGTGGGGAGACCCAGTACTTC.

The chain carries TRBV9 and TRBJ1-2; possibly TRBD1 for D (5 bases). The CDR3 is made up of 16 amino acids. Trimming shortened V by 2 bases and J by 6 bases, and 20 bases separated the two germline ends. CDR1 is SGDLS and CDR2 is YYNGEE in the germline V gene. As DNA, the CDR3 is TGTGCCAGCAGCGTTTCCCACGCGGGACCCCCGGATGGCTACACCTTC. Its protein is CASSVSHAGPPDGYTF. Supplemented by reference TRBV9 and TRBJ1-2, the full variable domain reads DSGVTQTPKHLITATGQRVTLRCSPRSGDLSVYWYQQSLDQGLQFLIQYYNGEERAKGNILERFSAQQFPDLHSELNLSSLELGDSALYFCASSVSHAGPPDGYTFGSGTRLTVV.

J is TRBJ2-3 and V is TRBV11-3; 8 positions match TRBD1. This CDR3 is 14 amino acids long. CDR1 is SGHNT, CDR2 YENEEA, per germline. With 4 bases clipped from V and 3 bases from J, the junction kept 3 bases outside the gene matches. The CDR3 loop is CASSYTGGTDTQYF. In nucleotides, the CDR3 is TGTGCCAGCAGCTATACAGGGGGAACAGATACGCAGTATTTT.

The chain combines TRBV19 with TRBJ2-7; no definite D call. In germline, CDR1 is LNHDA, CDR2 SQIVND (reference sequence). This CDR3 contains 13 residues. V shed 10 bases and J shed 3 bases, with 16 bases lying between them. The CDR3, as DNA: TGTGCCACCTCGGACCCAGGCTTCTACGAGCAGTACTTC. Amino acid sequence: CATSDPGFYEQYF.

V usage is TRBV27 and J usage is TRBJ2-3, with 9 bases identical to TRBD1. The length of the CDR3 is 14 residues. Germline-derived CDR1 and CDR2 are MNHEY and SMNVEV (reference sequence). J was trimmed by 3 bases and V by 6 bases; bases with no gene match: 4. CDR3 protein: CASSKDRGTDTQYF. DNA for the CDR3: TGTGCCAGCAGCAAGGACAGGGGAACAGATACGCAGTATTTT.

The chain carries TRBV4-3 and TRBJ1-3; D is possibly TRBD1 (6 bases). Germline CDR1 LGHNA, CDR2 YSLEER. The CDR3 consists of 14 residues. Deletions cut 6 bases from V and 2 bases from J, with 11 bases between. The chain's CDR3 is CASRGGAAGNTIYF. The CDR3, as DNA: TGCGCCAGCAGGGGGGGGGCCGCTGGAAACACCATATATTTT.

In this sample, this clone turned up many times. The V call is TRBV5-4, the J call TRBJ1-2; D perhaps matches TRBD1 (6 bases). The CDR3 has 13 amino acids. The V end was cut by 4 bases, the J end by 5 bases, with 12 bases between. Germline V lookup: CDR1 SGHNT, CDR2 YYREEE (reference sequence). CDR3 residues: CASSETGNYGYTF. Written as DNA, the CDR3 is TGTGCCAGCAGCGAGACAGGAAATTATGGCTACACCTTC.

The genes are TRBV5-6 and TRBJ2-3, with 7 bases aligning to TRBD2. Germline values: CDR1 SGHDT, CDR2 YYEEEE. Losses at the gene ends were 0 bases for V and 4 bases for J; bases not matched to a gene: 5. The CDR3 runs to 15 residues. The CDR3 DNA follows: TGTGCCAGCAGCTTGGTTGGGGGGAGGGCAGATACGCAGTATTTT. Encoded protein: CASSLVGGRADTQYF.

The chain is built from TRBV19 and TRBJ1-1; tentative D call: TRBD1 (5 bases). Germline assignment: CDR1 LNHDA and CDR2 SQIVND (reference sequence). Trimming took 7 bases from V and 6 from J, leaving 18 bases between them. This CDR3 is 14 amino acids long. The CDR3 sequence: CASNGGRTVPEAFF. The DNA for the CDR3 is TGTGCCAGTAACGGGGGTCGAACGGTTCCTGAAGCTTTCTTT.

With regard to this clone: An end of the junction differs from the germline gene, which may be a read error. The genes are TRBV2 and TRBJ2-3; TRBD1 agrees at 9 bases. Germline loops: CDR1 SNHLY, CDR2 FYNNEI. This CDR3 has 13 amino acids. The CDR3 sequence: CASSGTRDRVGKF. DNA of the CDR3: TGTGCCAGCAGTGGTACCCGGGACAGGGTAGGAAAATTT.

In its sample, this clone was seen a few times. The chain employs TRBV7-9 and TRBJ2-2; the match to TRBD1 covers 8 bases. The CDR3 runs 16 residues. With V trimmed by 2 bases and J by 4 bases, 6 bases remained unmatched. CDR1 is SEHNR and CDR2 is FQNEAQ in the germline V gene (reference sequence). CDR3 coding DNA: TGTGCCAGCAGCTTAAGCAGGGGGCGAGGCACCGGGGAGCTGTTTTTT. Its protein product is CASSLSRGRGTGELFF.

DNA for the CDR3: TGCGCCAGCAGCCAAGATAGAGCGGGGAATTCCTACGAGCAGTACTTC. Translation gives CASSQDRAGNSYEQYF. V usage is TRBV4-3 and J usage is TRBJ2-5; 7 nucleotides agree with TRBD2. The end of the DNA aligns better with TRBJ2-7, so the J call may be wrong. The CDR3 sequence is 16 residues long. In germline, CDR1 is LGHNA, CDR2 YSLEER.

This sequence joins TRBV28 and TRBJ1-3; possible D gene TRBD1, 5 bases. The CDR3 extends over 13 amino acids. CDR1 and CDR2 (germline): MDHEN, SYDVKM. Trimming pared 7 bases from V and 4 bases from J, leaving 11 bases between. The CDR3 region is CASNQGSGNTIYF. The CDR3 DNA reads TGTGCCAGCAACCAGGGCTCAGGAAACACCATATATTTT. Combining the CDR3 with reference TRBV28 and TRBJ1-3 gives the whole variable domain DVKVTQSSRYLVKRTGEKVFLECVQDMDHENMFWYRQDPGLGLRLIYFSYDVKMKEKGDIPEGYSVSREKKERFSLILESASTNQTSMYLCASNQGSGNTIYFGEGSWLTVV.

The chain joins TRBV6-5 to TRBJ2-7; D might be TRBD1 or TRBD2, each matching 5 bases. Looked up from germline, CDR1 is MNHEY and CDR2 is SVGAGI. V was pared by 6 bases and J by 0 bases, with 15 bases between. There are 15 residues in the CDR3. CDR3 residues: CASRPAGTYSYEQYF. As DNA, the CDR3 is TGTGCCAGCAGACCCGCCGGGACGTACTCCTACGAGCAGTACTTC.

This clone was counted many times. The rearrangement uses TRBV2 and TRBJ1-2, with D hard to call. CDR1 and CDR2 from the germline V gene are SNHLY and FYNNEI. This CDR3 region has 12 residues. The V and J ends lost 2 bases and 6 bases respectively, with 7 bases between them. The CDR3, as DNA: TGTGCCAGCAGTGAAAAGGCGGATGGCTACACCTTC. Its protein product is CASSEKADGYTF.

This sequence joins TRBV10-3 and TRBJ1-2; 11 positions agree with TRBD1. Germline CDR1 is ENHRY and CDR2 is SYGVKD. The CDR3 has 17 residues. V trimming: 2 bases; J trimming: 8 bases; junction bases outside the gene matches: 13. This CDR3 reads CAISEVPGTGGAFGYTF. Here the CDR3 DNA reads TGTGCCATCAGTGAGGTTCCTGGGACAGGGGGGGCCTTCGGCTACACCTTC.